The 28 T cell receptor beta chains below all came from one sample that was sequenced in a study of shared clonotypes between healthy human individuals. Only in-frame clones appear in the TCRdb table, and some are missing; sequencing was by immunoSEQ multiplex PCR. There are more than 1.2 million clones in the sample; 97% to 99% occur only once, and over 0.3% lies in the top ten. Material for sequencing was naive CD4+ T cells sorted from blood. Subset noted: CD45RA+ positively selected. The receptors were gathered from a young man in good health.

This clone was detected only once. The chain couples TRBV11-3 to TRBJ2-2; 8 bases agree with TRBD1. J gave up 3 bases and V 6 bases, and 21 bases lay outside the gene matches. There are 20 residues in the CDR3. The germline CDR1 and CDR2 sequences are SGHNT and YENEEA. CDR3 residues: CASSPKRRTGTFGDTGELFF. The CDR3 coding sequence is TGTGCCAGCAGTCCGAAACGCCGGACAGGGACGTTTGGGGACACCGGGGAGCTGTTTTTT.

The J gene is TRBJ2-7, the V gene TRBV5-1; a possible D gene is TRBD1 (5 bases). The V gene's germline CDR1 is SGHRS and CDR2 YFSETQ. The ends were cut back, 0 bases at V and 4 bases at J, with 11 bases in the middle. The CDR3 contains 14 residues. CDR3 sequence (DNA): TGCGCCAGCAGCTTGGTGCCAGGGTTATACGAGCAGTACTTC. This encodes CASSLVPGLYEQYF.

Remarks on this clone: The same CDR3 also results from other DNA sequences found in this sample. The rearrangement links TRBV7-2 to TRBJ2-3, with a tentative D call TRBD1 (5 bases). CDR1 is SGHTA, CDR2 FQGNSA, per germline. This CDR3 spans 14 amino acids. V lost 0 bases and J lost 4, with 8 bases in between. The DNA of the CDR3 is TGTGCCAGCAGCTTAGCGTTCAGGGCAGATACGCAGTATTTT. It codes for CASSLAFRADTQYF.

The chain joins TRBV14 to TRBJ2-7, with D possibly being TRBD2 (5 bases). V was clipped by 1 base and J by 9 bases, with 16 bases between them. This CDR3 spans 14 amino acids. Germline V lookup: CDR1 SGHDN, CDR2 FVKESK. CDR3 bases: TGTGCCAGCAGCCAAGCTAAACTAGGGCCGCCGCAGTACTTC. Translating gives CASSQAKLGPPQYF.

This clone showed up just once. The chain joins TRBV27 to TRBJ2-1; no firm D call. Per the germline V gene, CDR1 is MNHEY and CDR2 is SMNVEV (reference sequence). This CDR3 spans 17 amino acids. Trimming removed 2 bases at V and 0 bases at J, with 14 bases between. The CDR3 loop is CASSLRILPTSYNEQFF. CDR3 DNA: TGTGCCAGCAGTTTACGGATCCTCCCCACCTCCTACAATGAGCAGTTCTTC.

J is TRBJ2-1 and V is TRBV4-2, with 14 bases lining up with TRBD2. CDR1 LGHNA and CDR2 YNFKEQ come from the germline V gene. CDR3 length: 17 amino acids. The V and J ends lost 1 base and 9 bases, in that order; junction bases with no gene match: 8. For the CDR3, the DNA is TGTGCCAGCAGCCAAGCCCGGGGACTAGCGGGAGCTGGTGAGCAGTTCTTC. Its translation: CASSQARGLAGAGEQFF.

V gene TRBV5-8 combines with J gene TRBJ2-7; D not certain. CDR3 size: 13 residues. CDR1 SGHTS and CDR2 YDEGEE come from the germline V gene. Trimming shortened V by 2 bases and J by 0 bases, and 6 bases separated the two germline ends. The CDR3 nucleotides read TGTGCCAGCAGCTTACACGTCTCCTACGAGCAGTACTTC. As protein: CASSLHVSYEQYF. Looking up the rest from reference TRBV5-8 and TRBJ2-7 gives the full variable domain: EAGVTQSPTHLIKTRGQQATLRCSPISGHTSVYWYQQALGLGLQFLLWYDEGEERNRGNFPPRFSGRQFPNYSSELNVNALELEDSALYLCASSLHVSYEQYFGPGTRLTVT.

V usage is TRBV7-2 and J usage is TRBJ1-1; TRBD1 is a possible D gene (6 bases). Germline V gene sequence: CDR1 SGHTA, CDR2 FQGNSA. Trimming shortened V by 3 bases and J by 6 bases, and 11 bases separated the two germline ends. The CDR3 sequence is 13 residues long. CDR3 nucleotide sequence: TGTGCCAGCAGCTTCGACAGGTGGGCTGAAGCTTTCTTT. As protein: CASSFDRWAEAFF.

This chain connects TRBV27 to TRBJ2-3, with 7 nucleotides matching TRBD1. Germline V lookup: CDR1 MNHEY, CDR2 SMNVEV (reference sequence). Trimming removed 7 bases from V and 2 bases from J; junction bases left unmatched: 12. The CDR3 has 16 residues. The DNA for the CDR3 is TGTGCCAGCAAAAAAGCTCAGGGGGTTGACACAGATACGCAGTATTTT. Translated: CASKKAQGVDTDTQYF.

About this clone: The sample has other DNA sequences that encode this CDR3 too. The chain uses TRBV5-1 and TRBJ1-5; perhaps TRBD1 as D (5 bases). The CDR3 is made up of 15 amino acids. Trimming took 0 bases from V and 0 from J, leaving 7 bases between them. Germline CDR1 is SGHRS and CDR2 is YFSETQ. The DNA of the CDR3 is TGCGCCAGCAGCTTGGAAGGGGTTAGCAATCAGCCCCAGCATTTT. Encoded protein: CASSLEGVSNQPQHF.

V is TRBV7-9 and J is TRBJ1-3; TRBD1 is a possible D gene (6 bases). Germline values: CDR1 SEHNR, CDR2 FQNEAQ (reference sequence). The CDR3 extends over 15 amino acids. With 1 base removed from V and 3 bases from J, the gap between germline ends came to 10 bases. Here the CDR3 DNA reads TGTGCCAGCAGCTTAGGGGGGCTGGATGGAAACACCATATATTTT. Its protein product is CASSLGGLDGNTIYF.

V usage is TRBV11-2 and J usage is TRBJ2-4, with 10 bases aligning to TRBD1. CDR3 size: 18 residues. The germline V gene has CDR1 SGHAT and CDR2 FQNNGV. J gave up 5 bases and V 5 bases, and 15 bases lay outside the gene matches. The CDR3 DNA follows: TGTGCCAGCAGCACAATCCGGGACAGGGGCCGGGGAGAAAACATTCAGTACTTC. Amino acid sequence: CASSTIRDRGRGENIQYF.

The genes are TRBV4-3 and TRBJ2-7; TRBD1 aligns across 10 bases. Per germline, CDR1 LGHNA and CDR2 YSLEER. There are 17 residues in the CDR3. With 4 bases clipped from V and 5 bases from J, the junction kept 14 bases outside the gene matches. The CDR3 is CASSLRGPGQGYDEQYF. CDR3 in DNA: TGCGCCAGCAGCCTCAGGGGTCCGGGACAGGGGTACGACGAGCAGTACTTC.

The rearrangement links TRBV7-3 to TRBJ2-6; perhaps TRBD1 as D (6 bases). Germline V CDR1 and CDR2: SGHTA, FQGTGA. V was clipped by 3 bases and J by 0 bases, with 9 bases between them. There are 16 residues in the CDR3. The CDR3 DNA is TGTGCCAGCAGCTTGGGACATCTCTCTGGGGCCAACGTCCTGACTTTC. It is translated as CASSLGHLSGANVLTF.

The chain combines TRBV13 with TRBJ2-7; the match to TRBD2 covers 14 bases. With 5 bases clipped from V and 4 bases from J, the junction kept 16 bases outside the gene matches. The germline CDR1 and CDR2 sequences are PRHDT and FYEKMQ (reference sequence). The CDR3 has 19 amino acids. The CDR3 DNA follows: TGTGCCAGCAGCATGAACCCCCCACTCGGGACTAGCGGGAGTTACGAGCAGTACTTC. Translated, it gives CASSMNPPLGTSGSYEQYF.

As to this clone: Within the sample, other DNA sequences also encode this same CDR3. This sequence joins TRBV5-1 and TRBJ2-1; 8 bases agree with TRBD2. Germline assignment: CDR1 SGHRS and CDR2 YFSETQ. Losses at the gene ends were 0 bases for V and 0 bases for J; bases not matched to a gene: 2. The CDR3 totals 16 residues. The DNA of the CDR3 is TGCGCCAGCAGCTTGGGTGCGGGGGGCTCCTACAATGAGCAGTTCTTC. This sequence encodes CASSLGAGGSYNEQFF.

Of note for this clone: The sample holds other DNA sequences that translate to the same CDR3. The rearrangement joins TRBV20-1 to TRBJ2-1, with D maybe TRBD2 (5 bases). The germline gives CDR1 DFQATT, CDR2 SNEGSKA (reference sequence). The CDR3 is 10 residues long. V lost 4 bases and J lost 9, with 7 bases in between. CDR3 DNA: TGCAGTGCTACTCGGGGTGAGCAGTTCTTC. Protein sequence: CSATRGEQFF.

This clone was observed a single time. The V call is TRBV4-2, the J call TRBJ2-2, with 8 bases identical to TRBD1. After removal of 0 bases from V and 1 base from J, the junction contained 7 bases not matched to a gene. Germline V CDR1 and CDR2: LGHNA, YNFKEQ. The CDR3 contains 18 residues. CDR3 in DNA: TGTGCCAGCAGCCAAGATAGGGTCGGGACAGGGAACACCGGGGAGCTGTTTTTT. Residues: CASSQDRVGTGNTGELFF.

The rearrangement uses TRBV6-4 and TRBJ2-6; no clear D gene. The germline V gene has CDR1 MRHNA and CDR2 SNTAGT. Trimming left V 4 bases short and J 1 base short, with 8 bases between. The CDR3 is 15 residues long. CDR3 sequence (DNA): TGTGCCAGCAGTGTAGGTGGATCTGGGGCCAACGTCCTGACTTTC. Encoded protein: CASSVGGSGANVLTF.

The chain is built from TRBV29-1 and TRBJ2-7; D unclear. CDR1 and CDR2 (germline): SQVTM, ANQGSEA. The V gene lost 6 bases and the J gene lost 4 bases, with 10 bases spanning the gap. CDR3 length equals 11 residues. The CDR3: CSVTDGYEQYF. CDR3 sequence (DNA): TGCAGCGTCACGGACGGTTACGAGCAGTACTTC.

The rearrangement uses TRBV7-9 and TRBJ1-4; tentatively, D is TRBD1 (5 bases). The CDR3 totals 15 residues. Germline-derived CDR1 and CDR2 are SEHNR and FQNEAQ (reference sequence). V was pared by 1 base and J by 5 bases, with 11 bases between. The CDR3 DNA reads as TGTGCCAGCAGCTTAGAAGCAGGGAAGAATGAAAAACTGTTTTTT. Its protein is CASSLEAGKNEKLFF.

This clone appeared a single time. J is TRBJ1-2 and V is TRBV5-1, with no clear D. Germline loops: CDR1 SGHRS, CDR2 YFSETQ. Trimming removed 0 bases from V and 4 bases from J, with 10 bases in between. The CDR3 consists of 14 residues. The CDR3 sequence is CASSLAMLLYGYTF. The CDR3 nucleotides are TGCGCCAGCAGCTTGGCCATGCTACTCTATGGCTACACCTTC. Looking up the rest from reference TRBV5-1 and TRBJ1-2 gives the full variable domain: KAGVTQTPRYLIKTRGQQVTLSCSPISGHRSVSWYQQTPGQGLQFLFEYFSETQRNKGNFPGRFSGRQFSNSRSEMNVSTLELGDSALYLCASSLAMLLYGYTFGSGTRLTVV.

The chain has TRBV19 and TRBJ2-1, with a tentative D call TRBD2 (5 bases). V was trimmed by 5 bases and J by 0 bases, leaving 11 bases between them. Germline values: CDR1 LNHDA, CDR2 SQIVND (reference sequence). The CDR3 length is 15 residues. In DNA, the CDR3 is TGTGCCAGTAGTCTAGCATCAGACTCCTACAATGAGCAGTTCTTC. Translation: CASSLASDSYNEQFF.

The chain joins TRBV5-1 to TRBJ1-4; possibly TRBD1 for D (6 bases). Trimming took 3 bases from V and 2 from J, leaving 8 bases between them. Per germline, CDR1 SGHRS and CDR2 YFSETQ. The CDR3 loop spans 14 amino acids. The CDR3 nucleotides read TGCGCCAGCAGCTGGACAGAGACTAATGAAAAACTGTTTTTT. This encodes CASSWTETNEKLFF. Drawing the rest from reference TRBV5-1 and TRBJ1-4, the complete variable domain is KAGVTQTPRYLIKTRGQQVTLSCSPISGHRSVSWYQQTPGQGLQFLFEYFSETQRNKGNFPGRFSGRQFSNSRSEMNVSTLELGDSALYLCASSWTETNEKLFFGSGTQLSVL.

The table lists this clone with a count of one. This sequence joins TRBV11-2 and TRBJ2-3, with TRBD2 identical over 8 bases. The ends lost 5 bases at V and 3 bases at J; junction bases unmatched: 13. The V gene's germline CDR1 is SGHAT and CDR2 FQNNGV. This CDR3 spans 17 amino acids. The DNA of the CDR3 is TGTGCCAGCAGCCGACGCCTCCCGGGACTAGGGACAGATACGCAGTATTTT. Translation gives CASSRRLPGLGTDTQYF.

This chain connects TRBV11-2 to TRBJ2-7; 8 nucleotides agree with TRBD2. The length of the CDR3 is 18 residues. Germline assignment: CDR1 SGHAT and CDR2 FQNNGV. V was pared by 5 bases and J by 2 bases, with 17 bases of the junction left unmatched. The CDR3 sequence: CASSLGGTRIWKTYEQYF. The CDR3 region has the DNA TGTGCCAGCAGCCTGGGGGGGACTAGGATTTGGAAAACCTACGAGCAGTACTTC.

J is TRBJ2-1 and V is TRBV2, with D perhaps matching TRBD1 or TRBD2 (5 bases each). Germline V gene data show CDR1 as SNHLY and CDR2 as FYNNEI. Trimming took 2 bases from V and 9 from J, leaving 14 bases between them. The CDR3 is made up of 14 amino acids. CDR3 DNA sequence: TGTGCCAGCAGTGAACAGGGACCGCTCTCTGAGCAGTTCTTC. This codes for CASSEQGPLSEQFF.

The chain combines TRBV5-1 with TRBJ2-7; no reliable D call. Trimming removed 7 bases at V and 5 bases at J, with 16 bases between. CDR3 size: 13 residues. Looked up from germline, CDR1 is SGHRS and CDR2 is YFSETQ. The CDR3 DNA follows: TGCGCCAGCTCGCTTGGCCAGCCGGACGAGCAGTACTTC. Its translation is CASSLGQPDEQYF. The whole variable domain, remainder taken from reference TRBV5-1 and TRBJ2-7, is KAGVTQTPRYLIKTRGQQVTLSCSPISGHRSVSWYQQTPGQGLQFLFEYFSETQRNKGNFPGRFSGRQFSNSRSEMNVSTLELGDSALYLCASSLGQPDEQYFGPGTRLTVT.